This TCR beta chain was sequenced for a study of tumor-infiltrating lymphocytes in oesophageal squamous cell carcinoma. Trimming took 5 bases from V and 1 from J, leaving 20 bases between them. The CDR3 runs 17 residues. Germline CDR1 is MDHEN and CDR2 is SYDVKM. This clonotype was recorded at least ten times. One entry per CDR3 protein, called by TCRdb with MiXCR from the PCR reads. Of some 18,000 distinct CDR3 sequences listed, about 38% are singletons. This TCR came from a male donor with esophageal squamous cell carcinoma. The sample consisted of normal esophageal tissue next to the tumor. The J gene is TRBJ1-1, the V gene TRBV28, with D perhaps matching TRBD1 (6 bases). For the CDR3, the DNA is TGTGCCAGCAGTCCCCCTCGCAGGGGAGTATGGAACACTGAAGCTTTCTTT. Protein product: CASSPPRRGVWNTEAFF.